This T cell receptor beta chain was recorded in a study of blood T cell repertoires in COVID-19. The CDR3 totals 18 residues. The germline CDR1 and CDR2 sequences are WNHNN and SYGVQD (reference sequence). The trim removed 3 bases at V and 2 bases at J, leaving 12 bases unmatched. This clone appeared once. Original handling: Estimation of nucleated cell counts was performed using reference gene primer amplification. Data came from immunoSEQ multiplex PCR; TCRdb stores just in-frame clones and leaves some out. D and trimming come from the DNA, and the V and J calls and clone size come from that table. This table has roughly 150,000 clones, approximately 85% appearing once. Patients from Seattle were sampled longitudinally, starting during active infection.

The source of this sequence is an elderly man with COVID-19, enrolled during active disease. The rearrangement uses TRBV10-1 and TRBJ1-5; 8 positions agree with TRBD1. Specimen: peripheral blood. The CDR3 reads CASSDRGRGSARNQPQHF. CDR3 sequence (DNA): TGCGCCAGCAGTGACAGGGGGCGCGGGTCTGCGCGCAATCAGCCCCAGCATTTT.